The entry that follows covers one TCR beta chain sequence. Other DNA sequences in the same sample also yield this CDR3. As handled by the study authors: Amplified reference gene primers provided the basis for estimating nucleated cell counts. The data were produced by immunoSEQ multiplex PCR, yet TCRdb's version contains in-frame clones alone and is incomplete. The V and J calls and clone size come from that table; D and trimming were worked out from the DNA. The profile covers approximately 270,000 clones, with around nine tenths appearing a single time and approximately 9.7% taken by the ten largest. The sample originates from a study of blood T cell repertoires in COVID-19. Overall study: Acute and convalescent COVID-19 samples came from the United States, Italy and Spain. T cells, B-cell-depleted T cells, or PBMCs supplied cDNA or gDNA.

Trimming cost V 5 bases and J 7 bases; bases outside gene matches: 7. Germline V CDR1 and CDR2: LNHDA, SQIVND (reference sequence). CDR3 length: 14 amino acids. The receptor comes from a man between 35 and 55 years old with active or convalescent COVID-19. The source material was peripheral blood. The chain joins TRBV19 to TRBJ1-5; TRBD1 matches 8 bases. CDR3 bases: TGTGCCAGTAGTGGAACAGGGGGAGGGCAGCCCCAGCATTTT. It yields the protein CASSGTGGGQPQHF.